This entry lists 10 T cell receptor beta chains sequenced from one sample in a study of shared clonotypes between healthy human individuals. Generated by immunoSEQ multiplex PCR, the TCRdb table keeps only in-frame clones and is missing some. The sample has roughly 2,300,000 clones; around 90% are singletons. What was sequenced was naive CD4+ T cells from PBMCs. The subset here: CD45RA+ positively selected. All receptors derive from a man between 18 and 35 years old in good health. Some clones in this sample may be carry-over from other donors' samples.

V usage is TRBV10-1 and J usage is TRBJ2-1, with unresolved D. V lost 0 bases and J 0 bases, leaving 12 bases between the germline ends. This CDR3 spans 17 amino acids. Germline CDR1 reads WNHNN; CDR2 reads SYGVQD (reference sequence). CDR3 DNA sequence: TGCGCCAGCAGTGAGTCGTTGGCGGTAAGCTCCTACAATGAGCAGTTCTTC. Translation: CASSESLAVSSYNEQFF.

V is TRBV18 and J is TRBJ2-3, with D perhaps TRBD2 (6 bases). The V gene's germline CDR1 is KGHSH and CDR2 LQKENI. This CDR3 comprises 13 residues. CDR3: CGTKLDYTDTQYF. The CDR3 DNA reads as TGTGGGACGAAACTGGACTACACAGATACGCAGTATTTT.

This clone was counted once. V gene TRBV27 combines with J gene TRBJ1-1; 10 bases fit TRBD1. Germline V CDR1 and CDR2: MNHEY, SMNVEV (reference sequence). The CDR3 extends over 14 amino acids. V shed 5 bases and J 5 bases; nucleotides not matched to a gene: 5. The CDR3 region is CASSPTGGYTEAFF. The CDR3 region has the DNA TGTGCCAGCAGTCCGACAGGGGGCTATACTGAAGCTTTCTTT.

The chain joins TRBV5-1 to TRBJ2-1; TRBD2 matches at 9 bases. The CDR3 consists of 15 residues. The V gene's germline CDR1 is SGHRS and CDR2 YFSETQ. The ends lost 0 bases at V and 10 bases at J; junction bases unmatched: 8. The CDR3 protein is CASSLEASGVGEQFF. The CDR3 DNA sequence: TGCGCCAGCAGCTTGGAGGCTAGCGGGGTCGGCGAGCAGTTCTTC.

CDR3: CASSDPEKVWYTF. The CDR3, as DNA: TGTGCCAGCAGTGATCCGGAAAAGGTTTGGTACACCTTC. This chain joins TRBV25-1 and TRBJ1-2, with unresolved D. V lost 3 bases to trimming and J lost 11 bases, with 16 bases between them. The CDR3 has 13 residues. Germline CDR1 MGHDK, CDR2 SYGVNS.

The genes are TRBV7-3 and TRBJ2-1; D is tentatively TRBD1 or TRBD2 (5 bases each). Trimming took 5 bases from V and 4 from J, leaving 15 bases between them. Germline V gives CDR1 SGHTA, CDR2 FQGTGA. The CDR3 loop spans 15 amino acids. CDR3: CASSPSGTGYNEQFF. CDR3 nucleotides: TGTGCCAGCAGCCCCTCCGGGACCGGATACAATGAGCAGTTCTTC.

The rearrangement links TRBV29-1 to TRBJ2-1, with D perhaps given as TRBD1 or TRBD2 (5 bases each). The CDR3 runs 14 residues. Germline CDR1 is SQVTM and CDR2 is ANQGSEA. Deletions cut 3 bases from V and 6 bases from J, with 15 bases between. The CDR3 nucleotides read TGCAGCGTTGATAGGGCAGGGAGACTCAATGAGCAGTTCTTC. It translates to CSVDRAGRLNEQFF.

The chain recombines TRBV5-8 with TRBJ2-5; D is unresolved. The CDR3 is made up of 13 amino acids. The V and J ends lost 1 base and 1 base respectively, with 5 bases between them. CDR1 SGHTS and CDR2 YDEGEE come from the germline V gene. As DNA, the CDR3 is TGTGCCAGCAGCTTGCAGATCCAAGAGACCCAGTACTTC. Protein: CASSLQIQETQYF.

This clone occurred a few times. The rearrangement joins TRBV4-1 to TRBJ1-5; 9 nucleotides align to TRBD1. CDR3 length: 15 amino acids. With V trimmed by 1 base and J by 4 bases, 2 bases remained unmatched. Germline assignment: CDR1 MGHRA and CDR2 YSYEKL. The CDR3 sequence is CASSQGDRDNQPQHF. The CDR3 DNA sequence: TGCGCCAGCAGCCAAGGGGACAGGGATAATCAGCCCCAGCATTTT.

V is TRBV7-3 and J is TRBJ2-1; 7 nucleotides agree with TRBD2. In germline, CDR1 is SGHTA, CDR2 FQGTGA. The CDR3 sequence is 14 residues long. The J segment lost 6 bases and the V segment lost 2 bases, leaving 4 bases of the junction unmatched. In DNA, the CDR3 is TGTGCCAGCAGCTTAGTTACGGGGGGCAATGAGCAGTTCTTC. Amino acids: CASSLVTGGNEQFF.